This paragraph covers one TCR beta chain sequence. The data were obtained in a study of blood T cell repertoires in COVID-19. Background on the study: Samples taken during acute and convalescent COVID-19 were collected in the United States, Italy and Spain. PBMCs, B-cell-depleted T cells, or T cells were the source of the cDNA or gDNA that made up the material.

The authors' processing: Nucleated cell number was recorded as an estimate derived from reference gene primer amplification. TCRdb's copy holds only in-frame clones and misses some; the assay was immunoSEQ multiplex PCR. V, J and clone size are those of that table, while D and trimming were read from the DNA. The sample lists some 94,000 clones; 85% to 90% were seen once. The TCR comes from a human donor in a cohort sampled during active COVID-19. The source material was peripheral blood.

CDR3 nucleotides: TGTGCCAGCATCGCTGGGGCCATCCGGGACAGGGACGGAAAACTGTTTTTT. It translates to CASIAGAIRDRDGKLFF. The V gene is TRBV2, the J gene TRBJ1-4, with 9 bases identical to TRBD1. CDR3 length equals 17 residues. Germline-derived CDR1 and CDR2 are SNHLY and FYNNEI. V shed 7 bases, J shed 10 bases, and the junction held 19 bases outside the gene matches.